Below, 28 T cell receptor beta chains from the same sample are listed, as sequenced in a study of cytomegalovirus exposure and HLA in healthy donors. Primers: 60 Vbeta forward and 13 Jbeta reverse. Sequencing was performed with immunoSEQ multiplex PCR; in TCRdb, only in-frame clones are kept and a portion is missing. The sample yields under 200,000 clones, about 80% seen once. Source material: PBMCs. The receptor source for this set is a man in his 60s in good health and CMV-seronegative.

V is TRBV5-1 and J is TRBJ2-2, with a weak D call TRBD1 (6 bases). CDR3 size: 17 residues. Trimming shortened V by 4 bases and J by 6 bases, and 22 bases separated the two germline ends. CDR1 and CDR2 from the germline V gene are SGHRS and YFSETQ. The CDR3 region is CASSDITGSPGPGELFF. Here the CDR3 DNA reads TGCGCCAGCAGCGATATTACAGGGTCACCTGGACCCGGGGAGCTGTTTTTT.

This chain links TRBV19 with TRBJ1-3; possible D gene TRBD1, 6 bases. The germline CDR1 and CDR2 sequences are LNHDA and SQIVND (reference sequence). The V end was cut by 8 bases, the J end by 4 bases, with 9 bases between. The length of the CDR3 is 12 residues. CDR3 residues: CASGGAGNTIYF. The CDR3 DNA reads TGTGCCAGTGGGGGCGCGGGAAACACCATATATTTT.

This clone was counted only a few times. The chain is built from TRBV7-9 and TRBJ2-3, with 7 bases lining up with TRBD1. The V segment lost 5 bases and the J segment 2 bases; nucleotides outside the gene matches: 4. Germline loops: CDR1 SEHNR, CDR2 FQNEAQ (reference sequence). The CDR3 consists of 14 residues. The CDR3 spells CASSRQGDTDTQYF. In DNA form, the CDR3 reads TGTGCCAGCAGCCGCCAGGGGGACACAGATACGCAGTATTTT. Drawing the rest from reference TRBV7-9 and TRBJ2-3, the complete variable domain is DTGVSQNPRHKITKRGQNVTFRCDPISEHNRLYWYRQTLGQGPEFLTYFQNEAQLEKSRLLSDRFSAERPKGSFSTLEIQRTEQGDSAMYLCASSRQGDTDTQYFGPGTRLTVL.

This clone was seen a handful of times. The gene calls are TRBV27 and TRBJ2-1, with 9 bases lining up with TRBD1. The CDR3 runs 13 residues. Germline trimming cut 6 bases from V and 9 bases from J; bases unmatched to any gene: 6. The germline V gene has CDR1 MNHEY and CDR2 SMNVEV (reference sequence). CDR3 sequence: CASSRDRDGEQFF. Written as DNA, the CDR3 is TGTGCCAGCAGCCGGGACAGGGATGGTGAGCAGTTCTTC.

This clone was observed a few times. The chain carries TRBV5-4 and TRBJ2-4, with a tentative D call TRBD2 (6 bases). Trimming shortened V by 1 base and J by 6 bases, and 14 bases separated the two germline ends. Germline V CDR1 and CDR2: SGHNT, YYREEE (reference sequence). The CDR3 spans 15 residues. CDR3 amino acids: CASSLQGGGRNIQYF. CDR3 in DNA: TGTGCCAGCAGCTTGCAGGGTGGAGGGCGAAACATTCAGTACTTC.

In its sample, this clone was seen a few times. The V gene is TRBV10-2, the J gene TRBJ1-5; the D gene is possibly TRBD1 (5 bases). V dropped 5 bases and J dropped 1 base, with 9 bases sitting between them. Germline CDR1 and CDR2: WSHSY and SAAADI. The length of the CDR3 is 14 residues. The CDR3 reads CASSSRGSNQPQHF. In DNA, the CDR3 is TGCGCCAGCAGTTCAAGGGGAAGCAATCAGCCCCAGCATTTT.

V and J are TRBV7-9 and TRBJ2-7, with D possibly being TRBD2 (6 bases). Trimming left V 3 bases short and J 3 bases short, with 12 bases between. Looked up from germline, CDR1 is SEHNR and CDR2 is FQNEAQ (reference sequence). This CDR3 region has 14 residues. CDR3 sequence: CASSFAGPSYEQYF. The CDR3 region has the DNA TGTGCCAGCAGCTTCGCGGGGCCCAGCTACGAGCAGTACTTC. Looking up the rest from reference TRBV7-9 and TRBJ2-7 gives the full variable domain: DTGVSQNPRHKITKRGQNVTFRCDPISEHNRLYWYRQTLGQGPEFLTYFQNEAQLEKSRLLSDRFSAERPKGSFSTLEIQRTEQGDSAMYLCASSFAGPSYEQYFGPGTRLTVT.

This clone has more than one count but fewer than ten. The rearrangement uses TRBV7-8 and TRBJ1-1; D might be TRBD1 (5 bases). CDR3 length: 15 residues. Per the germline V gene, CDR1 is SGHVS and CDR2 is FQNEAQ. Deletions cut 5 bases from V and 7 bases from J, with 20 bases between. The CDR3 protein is CASSPSTGSQVEAFF. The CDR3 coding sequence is TGTGCCAGCAGCCCTAGTACAGGATCACAAGTTGAAGCTTTCTTT.

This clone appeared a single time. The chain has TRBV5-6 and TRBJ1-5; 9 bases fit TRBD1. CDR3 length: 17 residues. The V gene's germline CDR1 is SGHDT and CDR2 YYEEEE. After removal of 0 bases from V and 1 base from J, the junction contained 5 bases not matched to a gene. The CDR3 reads CASSLGTGVGSNQPQHF. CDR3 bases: TGTGCCAGCAGCTTGGGGACAGGGGTTGGAAGCAATCAGCCCCAGCATTTT.

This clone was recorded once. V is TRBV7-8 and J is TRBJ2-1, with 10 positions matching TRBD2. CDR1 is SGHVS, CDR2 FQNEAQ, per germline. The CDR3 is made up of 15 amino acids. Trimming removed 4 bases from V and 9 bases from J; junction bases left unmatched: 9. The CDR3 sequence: CASSSTSGAAGEQFF. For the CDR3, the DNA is TGTGCCAGCAGCTCAACTAGCGGGGCGGCCGGTGAGCAGTTCTTC. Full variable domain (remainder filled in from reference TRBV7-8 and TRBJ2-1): GAGVSQSPRYKVAKRGQDVALRCDPISGHVSLFWYQQALGQGPEFLTYFQNEAQLDKSGLPSDRFFAERPEGSVSTLKIQRTQQEDSAVYLCASSSTSGAAGEQFFGPGTRLTVL.

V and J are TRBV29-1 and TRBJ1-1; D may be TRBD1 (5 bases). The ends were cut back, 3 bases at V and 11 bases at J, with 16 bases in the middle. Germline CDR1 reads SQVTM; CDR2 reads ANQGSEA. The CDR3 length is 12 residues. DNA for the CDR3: TGCAGCGTTGAGAGGTCAGGGTATTCGGCTTTCTTT. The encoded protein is CSVERSGYSAFF.

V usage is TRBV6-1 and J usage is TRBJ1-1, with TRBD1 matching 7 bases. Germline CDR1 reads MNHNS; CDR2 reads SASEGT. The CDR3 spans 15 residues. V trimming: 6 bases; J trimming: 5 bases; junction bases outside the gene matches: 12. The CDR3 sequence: CASRFFHQGGTEAFF. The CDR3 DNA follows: TGTGCCAGCAGGTTCTTTCACCAGGGGGGAACTGAAGCTTTCTTT.

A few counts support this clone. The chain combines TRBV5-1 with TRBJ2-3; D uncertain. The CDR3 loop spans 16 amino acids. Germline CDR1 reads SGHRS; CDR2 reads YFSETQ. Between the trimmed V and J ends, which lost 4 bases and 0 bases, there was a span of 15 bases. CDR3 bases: TGCGCCAGCAGCCCATCTTCAGGTCCCAGCACAGATACGCAGTATTTT. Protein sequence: CASSPSSGPSTDTQYF. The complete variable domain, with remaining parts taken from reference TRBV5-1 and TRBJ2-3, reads KAGVTQTPRYLIKTRGQQVTLSCSPISGHRSVSWYQQTPGQGLQFLFEYFSETQRNKGNFPGRFSGRQFSNSRSEMNVSTLELGDSALYLCASSPSSGPSTDTQYFGPGTRLTVL.

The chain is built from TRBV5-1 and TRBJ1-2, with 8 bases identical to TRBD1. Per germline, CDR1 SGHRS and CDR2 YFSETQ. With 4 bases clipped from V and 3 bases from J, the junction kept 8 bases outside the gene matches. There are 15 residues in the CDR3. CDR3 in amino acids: CASSKDPDRDYGYTF. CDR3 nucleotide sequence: TGCGCCAGCAGCAAGGACCCGGACAGGGACTATGGCTACACCTTC.

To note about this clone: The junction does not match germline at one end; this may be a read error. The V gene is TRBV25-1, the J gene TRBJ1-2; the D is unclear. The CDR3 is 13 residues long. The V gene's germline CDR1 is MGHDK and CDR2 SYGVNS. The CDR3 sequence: CASSSLANYGYPF. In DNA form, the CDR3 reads TGTGCCAGCAGTAGTCTGGCTAACTATGGCTACCCCTTC.

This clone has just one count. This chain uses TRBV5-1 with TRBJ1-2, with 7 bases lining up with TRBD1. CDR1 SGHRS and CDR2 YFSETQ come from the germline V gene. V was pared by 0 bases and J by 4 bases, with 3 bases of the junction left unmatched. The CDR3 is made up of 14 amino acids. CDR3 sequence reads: CASSLDRGGYGYTF. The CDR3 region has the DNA TGCGCCAGCAGCTTGGACAGGGGTGGCTATGGCTACACCTTC.

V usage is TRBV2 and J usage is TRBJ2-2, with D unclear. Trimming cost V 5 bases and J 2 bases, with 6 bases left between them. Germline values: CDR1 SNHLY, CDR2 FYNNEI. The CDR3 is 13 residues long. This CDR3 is CASSSVNTGELFF. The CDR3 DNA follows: TGTGCCAGCAGTTCGGTCAACACCGGGGAGCTGTTTTTT.

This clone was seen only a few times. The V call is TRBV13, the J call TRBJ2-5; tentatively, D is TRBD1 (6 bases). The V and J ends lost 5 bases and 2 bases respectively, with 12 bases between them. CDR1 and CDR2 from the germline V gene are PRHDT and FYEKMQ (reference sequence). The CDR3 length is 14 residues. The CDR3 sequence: CASSTRTVQETQYF. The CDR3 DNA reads TGTGCCAGCAGCACAAGGACAGTACAAGAGACCCAGTACTTC.

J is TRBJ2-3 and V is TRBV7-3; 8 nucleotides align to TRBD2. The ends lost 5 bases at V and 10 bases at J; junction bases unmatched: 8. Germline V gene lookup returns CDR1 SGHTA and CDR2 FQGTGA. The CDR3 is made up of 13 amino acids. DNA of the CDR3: TGTGCCAGCAGCGACCCTAGCGGGCGGGCGCAGTATTTT. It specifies CASSDPSGRAQYF.

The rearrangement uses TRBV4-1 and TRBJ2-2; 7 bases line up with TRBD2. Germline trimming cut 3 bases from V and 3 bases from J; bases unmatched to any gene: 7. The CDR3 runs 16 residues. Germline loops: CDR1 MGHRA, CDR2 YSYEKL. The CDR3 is CASSQVASGYTGELFF. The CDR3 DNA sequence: TGCGCCAGCAGCCAGGTGGCTAGCGGATACACCGGGGAGCTGTTTTTT.

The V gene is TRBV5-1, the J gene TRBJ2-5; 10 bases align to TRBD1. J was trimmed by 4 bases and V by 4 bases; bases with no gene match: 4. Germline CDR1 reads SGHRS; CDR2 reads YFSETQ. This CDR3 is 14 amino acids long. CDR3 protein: CASSPTGGVETQYF. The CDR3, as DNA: TGCGCCAGCAGCCCGACAGGGGGCGTAGAGACCCAGTACTTC.

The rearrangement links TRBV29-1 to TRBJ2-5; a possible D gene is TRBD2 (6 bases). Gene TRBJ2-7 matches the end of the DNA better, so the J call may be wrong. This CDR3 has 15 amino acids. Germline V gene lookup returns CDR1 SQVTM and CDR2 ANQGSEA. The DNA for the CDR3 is TGCAGCGTTGCGCGATCTAGCGAGAGCTCCTACGAGCAGTACTTC. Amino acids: CSVARSSESSYEQYF.

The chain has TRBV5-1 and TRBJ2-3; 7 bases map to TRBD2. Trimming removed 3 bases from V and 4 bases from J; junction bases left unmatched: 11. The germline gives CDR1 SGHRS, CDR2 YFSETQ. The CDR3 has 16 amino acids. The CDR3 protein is CASSSAPGGVADTQYF. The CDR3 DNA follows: TGCGCCAGCAGCTCAGCCCCGGGGGGTGTAGCAGATACGCAGTATTTT. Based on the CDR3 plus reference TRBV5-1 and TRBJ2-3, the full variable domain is KAGVTQTPRYLIKTRGQQVTLSCSPISGHRSVSWYQQTPGQGLQFLFEYFSETQRNKGNFPGRFSGRQFSNSRSEMNVSTLELGDSALYLCASSSAPGGVADTQYFGPGTRLTVL.

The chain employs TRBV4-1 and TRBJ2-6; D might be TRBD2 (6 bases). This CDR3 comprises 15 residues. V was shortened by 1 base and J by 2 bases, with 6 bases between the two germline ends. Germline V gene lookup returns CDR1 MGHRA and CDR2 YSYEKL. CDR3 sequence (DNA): TGCGCCAGCAGCCAAGCGGGGGCTGGGGCCAACGTCCTGACTTTC. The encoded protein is CASSQAGAGANVLTF.

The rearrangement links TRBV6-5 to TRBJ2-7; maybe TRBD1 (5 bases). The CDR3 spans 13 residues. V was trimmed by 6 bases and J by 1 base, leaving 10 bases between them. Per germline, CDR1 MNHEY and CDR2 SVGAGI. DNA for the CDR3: TGTGCCAGCAGGAAGGGGCTATCCTACGAGCAGTACTTC. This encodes CASRKGLSYEQYF.

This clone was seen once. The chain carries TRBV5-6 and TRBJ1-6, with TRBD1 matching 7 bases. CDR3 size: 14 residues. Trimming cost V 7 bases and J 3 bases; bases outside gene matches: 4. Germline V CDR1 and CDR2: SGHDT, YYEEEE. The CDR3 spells CASAGTDYNSPLHF. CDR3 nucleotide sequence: TGTGCCAGCGCCGGGACAGACTATAATTCACCCCTCCACTTT.

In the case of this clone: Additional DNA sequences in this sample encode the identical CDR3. DNA for the CDR3: TGTGCCAGCAGTTTAGGGACTAGCGGGGCCGGGGAGCTGTTTTTT. It is translated as CASSLGTSGAGELFF. V and J are TRBV27 and TRBJ2-2; 13 positions agree with TRBD2. This CDR3 contains 15 residues. The J segment lost 6 bases and the V segment lost 2 bases, leaving 0 bases of the junction unmatched. CDR1 MNHEY and CDR2 SMNVEV come from the germline V gene (reference sequence).

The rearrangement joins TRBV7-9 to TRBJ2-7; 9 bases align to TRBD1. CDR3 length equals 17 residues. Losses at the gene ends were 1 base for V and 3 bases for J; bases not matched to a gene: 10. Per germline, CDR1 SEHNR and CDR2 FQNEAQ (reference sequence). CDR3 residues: CASSLGMGGQGLYEQYF. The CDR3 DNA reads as TGTGCCAGCAGCTTAGGGATGGGGGGACAGGGCCTCTACGAGCAGTACTTC.